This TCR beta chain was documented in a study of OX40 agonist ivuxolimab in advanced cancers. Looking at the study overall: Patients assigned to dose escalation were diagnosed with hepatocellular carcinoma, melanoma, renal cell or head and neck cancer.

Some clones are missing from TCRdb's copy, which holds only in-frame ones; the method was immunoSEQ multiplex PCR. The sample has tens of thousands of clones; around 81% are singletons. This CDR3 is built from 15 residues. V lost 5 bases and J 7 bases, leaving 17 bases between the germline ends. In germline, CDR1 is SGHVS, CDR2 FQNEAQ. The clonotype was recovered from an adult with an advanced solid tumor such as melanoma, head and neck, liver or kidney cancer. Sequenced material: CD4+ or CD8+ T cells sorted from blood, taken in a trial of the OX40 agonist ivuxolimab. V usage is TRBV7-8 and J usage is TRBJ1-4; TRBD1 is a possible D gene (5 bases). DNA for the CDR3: TGTGCCAGCAGCCCGGGGGTGGGGAAAGGTGAAAAACTGTTTTTT. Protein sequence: CASSPGVGKGEKLFF.